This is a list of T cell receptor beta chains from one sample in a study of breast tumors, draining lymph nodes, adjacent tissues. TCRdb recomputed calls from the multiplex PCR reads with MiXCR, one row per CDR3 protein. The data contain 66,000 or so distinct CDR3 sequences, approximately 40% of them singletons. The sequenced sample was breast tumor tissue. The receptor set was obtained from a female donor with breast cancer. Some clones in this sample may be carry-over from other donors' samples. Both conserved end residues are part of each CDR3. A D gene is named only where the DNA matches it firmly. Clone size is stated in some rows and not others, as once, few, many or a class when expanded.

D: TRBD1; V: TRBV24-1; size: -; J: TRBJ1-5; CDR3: CATSETGAQNQPQHF; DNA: TGTGCCACCAGTGAGACAGGGGCCCAAAATCAGCCCCAGCATTTT
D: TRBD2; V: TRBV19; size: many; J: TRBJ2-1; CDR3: CASTRWSSGRIGNEQFF; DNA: TGTGCCAGTACCCGGTGGTCTAGCGGGAGGATAGGGAATGAGCAGTTCTTC
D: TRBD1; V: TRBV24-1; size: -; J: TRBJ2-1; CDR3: CATRRTGVDEQFF; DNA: TGTGCCACCCGACGGACAGGCGTAGATGAGCAGTTCTTC
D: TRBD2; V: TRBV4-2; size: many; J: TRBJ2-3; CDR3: CASSQVEASGDTDTQYF; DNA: TGTGCCAGCAGCCAAGTTGAGGCTAGCGGTGACACAGATACGCAGTATTTT
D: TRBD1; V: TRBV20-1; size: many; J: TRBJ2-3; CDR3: CSVSLQGSTDTQYF; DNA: TGCAGTGTGAGTTTACAGGGGAGCACAGATACGCAGTATTTT
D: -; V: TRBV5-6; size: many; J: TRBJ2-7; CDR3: CASSLGGISYEQYF; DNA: TGTGCCAGCAGCCTCGGGGGTATCTCCTACGAGCAGTACTTC
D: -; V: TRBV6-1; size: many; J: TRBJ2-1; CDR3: CASRGTGGDEQFF; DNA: TGTGCCAGCAGGGGTACAGGGGGGGATGAGCAGTTCTTC
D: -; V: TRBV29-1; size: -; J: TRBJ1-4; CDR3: CSVSGTGGTNEKLFF; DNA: TGCAGCGTTTCCGGGACGGGCGGAACTAATGAAAAACTGTTTTTT
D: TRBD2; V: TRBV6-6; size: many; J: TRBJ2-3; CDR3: CASRASGRAGDTQYF; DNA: TGTGCCAGCAGAGCTAGCGGGAGGGCCGGAGATACGCAGTATTTT
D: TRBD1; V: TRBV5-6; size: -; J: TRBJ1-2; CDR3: CASSPDRDGDYTF; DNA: TGTGCCAGCAGCCCCGACAGGGACGGTGACTACACCTTC
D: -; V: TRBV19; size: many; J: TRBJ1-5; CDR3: CASSIDYSNQPQHF; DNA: TGTGCCAGTAGTATAGACTATAGCAATCAGCCCCAGCATTTT
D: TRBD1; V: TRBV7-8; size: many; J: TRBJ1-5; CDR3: CASSLDRGVQPQHF; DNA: TGTGCCAGCAGCTTGGACAGGGGTGTTCAGCCCCAGCATTTT
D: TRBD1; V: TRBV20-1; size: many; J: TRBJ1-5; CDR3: CSASQGANQPQHF; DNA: TGCAGTGCTTCACAGGGGGCGAATCAGCCCCAGCATTTT
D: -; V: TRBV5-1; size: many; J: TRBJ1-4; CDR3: CASSTFEAATNEKLFF; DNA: TGCGCCAGCAGCACCTTCGAAGCCGCAACTAATGAAAAACTGTTTTTT
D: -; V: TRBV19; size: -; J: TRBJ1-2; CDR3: CASRTQGKLVGYTF; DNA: TGTGCCAGTAGAACACAGGGAAAGCTGGTTGGCTACACCTTC
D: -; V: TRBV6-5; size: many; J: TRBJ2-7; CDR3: CASSRLGTRPYF; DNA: TGTGCCAGCAGCCGACTAGGGACACGGCCGTACTTC
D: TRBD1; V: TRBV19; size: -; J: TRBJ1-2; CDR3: CASSNPRDRGRGYGYTF; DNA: TGTGCCAGTAGTAACCCCCGGGACAGGGGAAGAGGGTATGGCTACACCTTC
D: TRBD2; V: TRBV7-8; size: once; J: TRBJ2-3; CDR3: CAGSLQRGPSQPQYF; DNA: TGTGCCGGCAGCTTGCAGCGGGGCCCCAGTCAGCCCCAGTATTTT
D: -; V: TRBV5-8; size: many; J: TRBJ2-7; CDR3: CASSLASRQGSEQYF; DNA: TGTGCCAGCAGCTTGGCCTCGCGGCAGGGGAGCGAGCAGTACTTC
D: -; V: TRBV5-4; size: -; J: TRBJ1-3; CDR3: CASSLTDYNEQFSGNTIYF; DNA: TGTGCCAGCAGCTTGACAGATTACAATGAGCAGTTCTCTGGAAACACCATATATTTT
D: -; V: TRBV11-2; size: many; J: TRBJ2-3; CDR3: CASSLGLLRTDTQYF; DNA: TGTGCCAGCAGCTTGGGACTTCTAAGGACAGATACGCAGTATTTT
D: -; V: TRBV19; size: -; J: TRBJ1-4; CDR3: CASSTQGSNGKLFF; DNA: TGTGCCAGTAGTACACAGGGTTCTAATGGAAAACTGTTTTTT
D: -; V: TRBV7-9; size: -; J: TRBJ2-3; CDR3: CASSRASGTDTQYF; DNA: TGTGCCAGCAGCCGAGCGAGCGGCACAGATACGCAGTATTTT
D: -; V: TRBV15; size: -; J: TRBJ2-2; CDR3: CATTANTGELFF; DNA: TGTGCCACCACCGCGAACACCGGGGAGCTGTTTTTT
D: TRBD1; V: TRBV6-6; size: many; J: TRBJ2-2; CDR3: CASSLSGTGVGTGELFF; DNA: TGTGCCAGCAGTTTATCCGGGACAGGGGTTGGCACCGGGGAGCTGTTTTTT
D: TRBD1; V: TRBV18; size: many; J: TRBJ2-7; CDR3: CASSPDRVEQYF; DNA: TGTGCCAGCTCACCGGACAGGGTCGAGCAGTACTTC
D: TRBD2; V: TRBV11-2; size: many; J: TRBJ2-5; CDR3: CASSRGGGPLETQYF; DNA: TGTGCCAGCAGCCGGGGGGGAGGCCCACTAGAGACCCAGTACTTC
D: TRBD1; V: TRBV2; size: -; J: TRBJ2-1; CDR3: CASSEGTGGSGYNEQFF; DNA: TGTGCCAGCAGTGAAGGGACAGGGGGGTCAGGCTACAATGAGCAGTTCTTC
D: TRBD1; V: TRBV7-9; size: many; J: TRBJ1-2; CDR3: CASSRDRVIVSGYPF; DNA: TGTGCCAGCAGCCGGGACAGGGTTATAGTGAGTGGCTACCCCTTC
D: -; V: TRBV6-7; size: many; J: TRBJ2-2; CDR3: CASSYSSDLENTGELFF; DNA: TGTGCCAGCAGTTACTCGTCCGATCTGGAAAACACCGGGGAGCTGTTTTTT